This T cell receptor beta chain was sequenced for a study of T cells in Graves' hyperthyroidism and ophthalmopathy. Many counts were recorded for this clonotype. The V end lost 0 bases, the J end lost 1 base, and 6 bases lay between the germline ends. Germline V gene sequence: CDR1 SGHAT, CDR2 FQNNGV. This CDR3 has 14 residues. The CDR3 regions of TCR beta were amplified from RNA transcripts. HTBI primers were used for first-round RT-PCR of the TCR CDR3. TCRdb itself ran the multiplex PCR reads through MiXCR, one entry per CDR3 protein. The sample records 480,000 or so distinct CDR3 sequences, approximately 15% being singletons.

Sequenced material: blood. The J gene is TRBJ1-2, the V gene TRBV11-2; D gene ambiguous. The receptor comes from a woman between 18 and 29 years old with Graves' hyperthyroidism. For the CDR3, the DNA is TGTGCCAGCAGCTTAGAGGCGGTTAACTATGGCTACACCTTC. This translates into CASSLEAVNYGYTF.